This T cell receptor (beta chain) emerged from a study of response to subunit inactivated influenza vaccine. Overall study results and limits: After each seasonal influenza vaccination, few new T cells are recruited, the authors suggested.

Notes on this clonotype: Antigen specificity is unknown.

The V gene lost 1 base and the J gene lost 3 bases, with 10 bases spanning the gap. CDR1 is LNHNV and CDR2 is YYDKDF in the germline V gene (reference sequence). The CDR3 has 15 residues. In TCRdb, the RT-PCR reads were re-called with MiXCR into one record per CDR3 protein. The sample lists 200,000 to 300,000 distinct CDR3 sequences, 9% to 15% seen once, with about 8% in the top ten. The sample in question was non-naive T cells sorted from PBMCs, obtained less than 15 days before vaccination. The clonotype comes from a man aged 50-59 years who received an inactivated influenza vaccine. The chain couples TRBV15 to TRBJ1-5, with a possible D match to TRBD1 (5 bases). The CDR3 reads CATSRGDRANQPQHF. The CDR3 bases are TGTGCCACCAGCAGAGGCGACAGAGCCAATCAGCCCCAGCATTTT.